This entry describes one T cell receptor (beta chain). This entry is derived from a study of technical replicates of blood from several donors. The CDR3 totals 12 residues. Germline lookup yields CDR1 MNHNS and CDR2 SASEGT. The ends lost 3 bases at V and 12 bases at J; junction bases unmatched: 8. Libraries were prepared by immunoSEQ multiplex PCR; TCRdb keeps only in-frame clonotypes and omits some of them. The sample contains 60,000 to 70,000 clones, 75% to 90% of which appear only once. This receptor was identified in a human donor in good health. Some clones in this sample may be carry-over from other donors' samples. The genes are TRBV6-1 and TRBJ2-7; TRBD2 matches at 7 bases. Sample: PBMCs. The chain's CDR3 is CASSETTGGSYF. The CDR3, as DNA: TGTGCCAGCAGTGAGACGACGGGGGGTTCGTACTTC.